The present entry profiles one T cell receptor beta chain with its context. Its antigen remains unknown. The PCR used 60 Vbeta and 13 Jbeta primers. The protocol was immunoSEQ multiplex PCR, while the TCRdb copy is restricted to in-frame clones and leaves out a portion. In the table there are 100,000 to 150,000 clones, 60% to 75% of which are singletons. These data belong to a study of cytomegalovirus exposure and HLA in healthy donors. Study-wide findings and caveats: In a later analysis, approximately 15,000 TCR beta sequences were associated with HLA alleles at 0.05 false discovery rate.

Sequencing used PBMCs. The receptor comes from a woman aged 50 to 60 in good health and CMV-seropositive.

The CDR3 sequence is CASSLNPSGQGGYTF. CDR3 bases: TGTGCCAGCAGTTTAAACCCCTCGGGACAAGGAGGCTACACCTTC. The rearrangement joins TRBV27 to TRBJ1-2, with TRBD1 as a possible D gene (6 bases). The CDR3 totals 15 residues. The V end was cut by 2 bases, the J end by 8 bases, with 18 bases between. The germline CDR1 and CDR2 sequences are MNHEY and SMNVEV (reference sequence).